The source of this T cell receptor (beta chain) is a study of T cell repertoires in cytomegalovirus infection. TCRdb called the reads again in MiXCR, with one record for every CDR3 protein. The sample has about 150,000 distinct CDR3 sequences, 20% to 25% seen once. CDR3 length equals 15 residues. The germline V gene has CDR1 LNHDA and CDR2 SQIVND (reference sequence). Trimming at V came to 3 bases and at J to 5 bases, leaving 9 bases not matched to a gene. The chain carries TRBV19 and TRBJ2-5, with 7 bases lining up with TRBD1. The receptor comes from a human donor in good health (CMV status not recorded). Some clones in this sample may be carry-over from other donors' samples. The sequencing sample was made of PBMCs. The CDR3: CASSIRDRSYETQYF. The CDR3 DNA is TGTGCCAGTAGTATCCGGGACAGATCGTACGAGACCCAGTACTTC.